These 15 T cell receptor beta chains were all obtained from the same sample, sequenced in a study of technical replicates of blood from a few donors. TCRdb's table, derived via immunoSEQ multiplex PCR, lists solely in-frame clones and lacks some. The table has some 66,000 clones, roughly 98% seen once. Material: T cells isolated from PBMCs. The receptor source for this set is a human donor in good health.

J is TRBJ2-1 and V is TRBV7-3; 9 bases line up with TRBD2. CDR1 and CDR2 from the germline V gene are SGHTA and FQGTGA. V was pared by 4 bases and J by 6 bases, with 7 bases of the junction left unmatched. This CDR3 is 15 amino acids long. The chain's CDR3 is CASSSGTSPSNEQFF. The CDR3 DNA sequence: TGTGCCAGCAGCTCCGGGACTAGCCCTTCCAATGAGCAGTTCTTC.

This chain uses TRBV19 with TRBJ1-6, with D possibly matching TRBD1 (6 bases). Trimming stripped 4 bases from V and 1 base from J, with 8 bases between. The CDR3 is made up of 15 amino acids. From germline, CDR1 is LNHDA and CDR2 SQIVND (reference sequence). CDR3 sequence reads: CASSTGASYNSPLHF. In DNA form, the CDR3 reads TGTGCCAGTAGTACAGGGGCTTCCTATAATTCACCCCTCCACTTT.

The chain employs TRBV9 and TRBJ2-7; 7 bases agree with TRBD2. The CDR3 loop spans 16 amino acids. CDR1 is SGDLS, CDR2 YYNGEE, per germline. The junction had 11 bases not matched to a gene; V was cut back by 1 base and J by 4 bases. The CDR3 nucleotides are TGTGCCAGCAGCGTACAAGCCGCCGGGACTACTTACGAGCAGTACTTC. This encodes CASSVQAAGTTYEQYF.

The CDR3 DNA sequence: TGCGCCAGCAGCCCAACAGGGTGGGAGCACTCCTACGAGCAGTACTTC. Its protein is CASSPTGWEHSYEQYF. This chain connects TRBV5-1 to TRBJ2-7; TRBD1 is a possible D gene (6 bases). Per germline, CDR1 SGHRS and CDR2 YFSETQ. This CDR3 spans 16 amino acids. V shed 4 bases and J shed 0 bases, with 17 bases lying between them.

The chain employs TRBV28 and TRBJ1-5, with 7 bases lining up with TRBD1. This CDR3 contains 17 residues. With V trimmed by 4 bases and J by 7 bases, 16 bases remained unmatched. Germline CDR1 reads MDHEN; CDR2 reads SYDVKM. The CDR3 nucleotides are TGTGCCAGCAGTTCCCTGGAGACAGGGAAGGGTAGGCAGCCCCAGCATTTT. This sequence encodes CASSSLETGKGRQPQHF.

The chain joins TRBV2 to TRBJ2-7, with 11 bases identical to TRBD1. Per germline, CDR1 SNHLY and CDR2 FYNNEI. The CDR3 spans 14 residues. J gave up 7 bases and V 4 bases, and 6 bases lay outside the gene matches. CDR3 nucleotide sequence: TGTGCCAGCAGTGGGGACAGGGGGTATGTGGAGCAGTACTTC. It translates to CASSGDRGYVEQYF. Drawing the rest from reference TRBV2 and TRBJ2-7, the complete variable domain is EPEVTQTPSHQVTQMGQEVILRCVPISNHLYFYWYRQILGQKVEFLVSFYNNEISEKSEIFDDQFSVERPDGSNFTLKIRSTKLEDSAMYFCASSGDRGYVEQYFGPGTRLTVT.

The V call is TRBV29-1, the J call TRBJ2-1; D may be TRBD2 (6 bases). Germline V gives CDR1 SQVTM, CDR2 ANQGSEA. The V gene lost 6 bases and the J gene lost 1 base, with 10 bases spanning the gap. This CDR3 spans 13 amino acids. The DNA of the CDR3 is TGCAGCGTGTCCGGGGGTTCCTACAATGAGCAGTTCTTC. This codes for CSVSGGSYNEQFF.

The chain employs TRBV2 and TRBJ2-3, with D unresolved. CDR1 and CDR2 (germline): SNHLY, FYNNEI. The CDR3 totals 13 residues. V lost 3 bases and J 6 bases, leaving 10 bases between the germline ends. The CDR3 reads CASSDTGRDTQYF. Here the CDR3 DNA reads TGTGCCAGCAGTGACACCGGCAGGGATACGCAGTATTTT.

The chain joins TRBV5-1 to TRBJ1-5; D perhaps matches TRBD1 (5 bases). Trimming removed 0 bases at V and 0 bases at J, with 7 bases between. Germline V gene lookup returns CDR1 SGHRS and CDR2 YFSETQ. The CDR3 extends over 15 amino acids. DNA for the CDR3: TGCGCCAGCAGCTTGGAGGGGAATAGCAATCAGCCCCAGCATTTT. It is translated as CASSLEGNSNQPQHF.

The gene calls are TRBV2 and TRBJ2-2, with D tentatively TRBD2 (6 bases). Germline CDR1 reads SNHLY; CDR2 reads FYNNEI. This CDR3 has 13 amino acids. Between the trimmed V and J ends, which lost 9 bases and 1 base, there was a span of 9 bases. As DNA, the CDR3 is TGTGCCAGTGCGCGGGAGAACACCGGGGAGCTGTTTTTT. As protein: CASARENTGELFF. Full variable domain (missing parts from reference TRBV2 and TRBJ2-2): EPEVTQTPSHQVTQMGQEVILRCVPISNHLYFYWYRQILGQKVEFLVSFYNNEISEKSEIFDDQFSVERPDGSNFTLKIRSTKLEDSAMYFCASARENTGELFFGEGSRLTVL.

The gene calls are TRBV5-1 and TRBJ1-1; 8 bases map to TRBD1. CDR1 is SGHRS, CDR2 YFSETQ, per germline. V gave up 5 bases and J gave up 5 bases; unmatched junction bases: 14. This CDR3 is built from 16 residues. The chain's CDR3 is CASSLQGAEGGTEAFF. In nucleotides, the CDR3 is TGCGCCAGCAGTCTCCAGGGGGCCGAAGGGGGGACTGAAGCTTTCTTT.

This clone was detected a few times. The chain joins TRBV5-1 to TRBJ2-7, with a possible D match to TRBD1 (6 bases). The CDR3 has 15 residues. V was pared by 0 bases and J by 4 bases, with 14 bases between. Germline CDR1 SGHRS, CDR2 YFSETQ. CDR3 sequence: CASSLALDRQYEQYF. The CDR3 bases are TGCGCCAGCAGCTTGGCCTTGGACAGACAGTACGAGCAGTACTTC.

This chain joins TRBV11-3 and TRBJ1-1; tentatively, D is TRBD1 (5 bases). Trimming left V 1 base short and J 5 bases short, with 17 bases between. This CDR3 has 16 residues. Per germline, CDR1 SGHNT and CDR2 YENEEA. The CDR3 DNA reads as TGTGCCAGCAGCTTAGGATCAGGGAGGACGGAGACTGAAGCTTTCTTT. Its protein is CASSLGSGRTETEAFF.

The chain carries TRBV19 and TRBJ2-5; TRBD2 aligns across 13 bases. The V gene's germline CDR1 is LNHDA and CDR2 SQIVND (reference sequence). V trimming: 10 bases; J trimming: 4 bases; junction bases outside the gene matches: 9. This CDR3 has 15 amino acids. The CDR3 sequence is CATSVLAGGSETQYF. The CDR3 DNA sequence: TGTGCCACCTCGGTACTAGCGGGGGGGTCAGAGACCCAGTACTTC.

This chain connects TRBV6-5 to TRBJ1-2; D is perhaps TRBD1 (5 bases). CDR3 length: 13 residues. Germline V gene data show CDR1 as MNHEY and CDR2 as SVGAGI. V gave up 5 bases and J gave up 2 bases, with 9 bases separating them. In nucleotides, the CDR3 is TGTGCCAGCAGTAAGGCAGGGAACTATGGCTACACCTTC. It translates to CASSKAGNYGYTF.